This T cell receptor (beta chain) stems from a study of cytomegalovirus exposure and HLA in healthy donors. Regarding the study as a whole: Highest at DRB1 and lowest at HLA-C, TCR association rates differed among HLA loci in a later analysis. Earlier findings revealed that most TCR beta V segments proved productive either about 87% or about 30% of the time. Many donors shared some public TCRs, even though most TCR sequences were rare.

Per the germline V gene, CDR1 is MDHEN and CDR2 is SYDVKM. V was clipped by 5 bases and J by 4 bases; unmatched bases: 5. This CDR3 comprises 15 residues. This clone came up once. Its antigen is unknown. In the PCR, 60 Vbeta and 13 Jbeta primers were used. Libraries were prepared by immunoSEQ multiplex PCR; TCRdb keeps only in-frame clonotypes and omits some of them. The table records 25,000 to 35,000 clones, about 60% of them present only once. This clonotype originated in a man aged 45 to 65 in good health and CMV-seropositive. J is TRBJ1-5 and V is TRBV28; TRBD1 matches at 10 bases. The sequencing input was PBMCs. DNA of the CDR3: TGTGCCAGCAGTCGAGACAGGGGGCAAAATCAGCCCCAGCATTTT. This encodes CASSRDRGQNQPQHF. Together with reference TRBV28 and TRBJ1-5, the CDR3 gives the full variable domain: DVKVTQSSRYLVKRTGEKVFLECVQDMDHENMFWYRQDPGLGLRLIYFSYDVKMKEKGDIPEGYSVSREKKERFSLILESASTNQTSMYLCASSRDRGQNQPQHFGDGTRLSIL.